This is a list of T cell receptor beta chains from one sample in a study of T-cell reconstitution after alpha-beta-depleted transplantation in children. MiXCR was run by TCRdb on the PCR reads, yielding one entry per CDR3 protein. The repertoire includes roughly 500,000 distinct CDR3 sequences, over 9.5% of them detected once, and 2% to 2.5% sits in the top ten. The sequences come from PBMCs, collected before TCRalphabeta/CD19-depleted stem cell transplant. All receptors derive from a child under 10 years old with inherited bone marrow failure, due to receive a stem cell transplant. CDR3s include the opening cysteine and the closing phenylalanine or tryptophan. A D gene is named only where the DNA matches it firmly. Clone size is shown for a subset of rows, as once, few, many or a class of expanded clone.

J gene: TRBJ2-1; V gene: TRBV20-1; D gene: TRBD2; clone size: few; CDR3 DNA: TGCAGTGCCCCGGGACTAGGCACAGTTTACAATGAGCAGTTCTTC; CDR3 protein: CSAPGLGTVYNEQFF
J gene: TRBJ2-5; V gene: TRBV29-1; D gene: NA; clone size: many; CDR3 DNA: TGCAGCGGAGGTCGCCAAGAGACCCAGTACTTC; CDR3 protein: CSGGRQETQYF
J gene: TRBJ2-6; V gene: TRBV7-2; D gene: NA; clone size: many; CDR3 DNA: TGTGCCAGCAGCCCCCGCGCGGGGTTAGGGGCCAACGTCCTGACTTTC; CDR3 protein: CASSPRAGLGANVLTF
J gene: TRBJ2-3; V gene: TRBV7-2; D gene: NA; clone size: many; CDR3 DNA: TGTGCCAGCAGCTCTAGGAGGGTTAGCACAGATACGCAGTATTTT; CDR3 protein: CASSSRRVSTDTQYF
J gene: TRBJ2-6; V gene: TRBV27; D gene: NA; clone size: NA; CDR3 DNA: TGTGCCAGCACAGGGGCCGGGGCCAACGTCCTGACTTTC; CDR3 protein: CASTGAGANVLTF
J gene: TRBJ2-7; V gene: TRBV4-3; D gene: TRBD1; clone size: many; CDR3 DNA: TGTGCCAGCAGCCAGGACAGGGGGTACGAGCAGTACTTC; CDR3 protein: CASSQDRGYEQYF
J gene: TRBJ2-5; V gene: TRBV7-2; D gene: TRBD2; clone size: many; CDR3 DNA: TGTGCCAGCAGCTCCCGACTAGCGGGACTTAAAGAGACCCAGTACTTC; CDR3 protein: CASSSRLAGLKETQYF
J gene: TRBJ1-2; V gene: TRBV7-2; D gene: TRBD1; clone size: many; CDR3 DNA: TGTGCCAGCAGCATCGGGACAGACTATGGCTACACCTTC; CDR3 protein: CASSIGTDYGYTF
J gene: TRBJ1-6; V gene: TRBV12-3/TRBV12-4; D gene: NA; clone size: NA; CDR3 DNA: TGTGCCAGCAGTCTGTACAGGGCACGGCATAATTCACCCCTCCACTTT; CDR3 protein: CASSLYRARHNSPLHF
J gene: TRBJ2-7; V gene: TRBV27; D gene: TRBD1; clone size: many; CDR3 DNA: TGTGCCAGCAGTTTAACTCCGGACAGGGGGATCTACGAGCAGTACTTC; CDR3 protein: CASSLTPDRGIYEQYF
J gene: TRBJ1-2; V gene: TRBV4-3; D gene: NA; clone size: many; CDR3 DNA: TGCGCCAGCAGCCTCGGCCGGTGGGCAGGCTACACCTTC; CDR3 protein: CASSLGRWAGYTF
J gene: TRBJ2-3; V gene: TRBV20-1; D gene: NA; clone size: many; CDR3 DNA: TGCAGTGCTAGAACACGTTTCACAGATACGCAGTATTTT; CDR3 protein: CSARTRFTDTQYF
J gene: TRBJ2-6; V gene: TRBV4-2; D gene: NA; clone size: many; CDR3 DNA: TGTGCCAGCAGCCAAGGGGCTCCCTCTGGGGCCAACGTCCTGACTTTC; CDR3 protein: CASSQGAPSGANVLTF
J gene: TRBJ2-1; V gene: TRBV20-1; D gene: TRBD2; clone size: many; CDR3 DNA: TGCAGTGCGTGGACGGGGGAGGGAGGGTCCAATGAGCAGTTCTTC; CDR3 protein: CSAWTGEGGSNEQFF
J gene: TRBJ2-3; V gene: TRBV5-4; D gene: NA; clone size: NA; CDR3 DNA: TGTGCCAGCAGCCCTCCTGGGACCCCGGGTACGCAGTATTTT; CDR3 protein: CASSPPGTPGTQYF
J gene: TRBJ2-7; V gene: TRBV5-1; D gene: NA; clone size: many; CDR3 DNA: TGCGCCAGCAGCGGAATGGGGGGAGGACTAAACGAGCAGTACTTC; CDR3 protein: CASSGMGGGLNEQYF
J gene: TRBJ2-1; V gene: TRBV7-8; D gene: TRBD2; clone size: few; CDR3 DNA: TGTGCCAGCAGCTCCCCCCGGGAGGGCCTAAATGAGCAGTTCTTC; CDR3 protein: CASSSPREGLNEQFF
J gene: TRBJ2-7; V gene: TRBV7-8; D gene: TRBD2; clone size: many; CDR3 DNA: TGTGCCAGCAGCCTCAGACTAGCGGGAGGTAGCTCCTACGAGCAGTACTTC; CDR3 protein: CASSLRLAGGSSYEQYF
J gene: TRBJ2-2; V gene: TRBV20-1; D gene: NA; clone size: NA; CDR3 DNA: TGCAGTGCTAGCCCCTGGTACAGGGACACCGGGGAGCTGTTTTTT; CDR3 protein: CSASPWYRDTGELFF
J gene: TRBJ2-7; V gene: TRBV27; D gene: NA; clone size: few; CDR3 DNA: TGTGCCAGCAGTTCCCATCAGGGGAACTACGAGCAGTACTTC; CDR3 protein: CASSSHQGNYEQYF
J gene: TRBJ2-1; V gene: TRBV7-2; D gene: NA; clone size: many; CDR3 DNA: TGTGCCAGCAGCCCGCGTCTAAACAATGAGCAGTTCTTC; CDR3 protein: CASSPRLNNEQFF
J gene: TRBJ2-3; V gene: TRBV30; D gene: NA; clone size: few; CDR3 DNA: TGTGCCTGGAAAGGCGGCGGCGGTTACACAGATACGCAGTATTTT; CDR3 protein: CAWKGGGGYTDTQYF
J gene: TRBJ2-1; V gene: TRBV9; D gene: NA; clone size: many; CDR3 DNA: TGTGCCAGCAGCCCCCATTTGGGTGCCGATGAGCAGTTCTTC; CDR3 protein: CASSPHLGADEQFF
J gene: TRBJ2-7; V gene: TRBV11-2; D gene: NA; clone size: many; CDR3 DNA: TGTGCCAGCAGCTTTCCCGGGAGTAAATACGAGCAGTACTTC; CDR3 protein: CASSFPGSKYEQYF
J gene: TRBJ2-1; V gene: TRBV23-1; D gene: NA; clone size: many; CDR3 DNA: TGCGCCAGCAGTCAATCGCGGGGCCTCAGCTCCTACAATGAGCAGTTCTTC; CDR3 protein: CASSQSRGLSSYNEQFF
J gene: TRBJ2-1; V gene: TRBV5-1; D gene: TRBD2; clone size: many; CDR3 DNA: TGCGCCAGCAGCAGAAAAACGACCCCGGGACTAGCATCCTTTGAGCAGTTCTTC; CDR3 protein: CASSRKTTPGLASFEQFF
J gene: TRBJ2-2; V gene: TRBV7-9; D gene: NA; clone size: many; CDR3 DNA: TGTGCCAGCAGCTCGGGACGGCGGAACACCGGGGAGCTGTTTTTT; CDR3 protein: CASSSGRRNTGELFF
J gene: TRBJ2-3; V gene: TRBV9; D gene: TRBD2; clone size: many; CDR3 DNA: TGTGCCAGCAGCGTCAGGCTAGCGGGAGGAGATACGCAGTATTTT; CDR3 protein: CASSVRLAGGDTQYF
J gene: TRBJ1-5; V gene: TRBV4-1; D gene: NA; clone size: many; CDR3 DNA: TGCGCCAGCAGCCAGAGCCAGGGGTTTCAGCCCCAGCATTTT; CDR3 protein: CASSQSQGFQPQHF
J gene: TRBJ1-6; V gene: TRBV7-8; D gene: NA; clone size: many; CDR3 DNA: TGTGCCAGCAGCTTAGGGGTTTCGAGCCAGGATAATTCACCCCTCCACTTT; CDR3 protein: CASSLGVSSQDNSPLHF
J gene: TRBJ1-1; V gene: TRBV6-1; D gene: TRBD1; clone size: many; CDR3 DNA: TGTGCCAGCAGTGGGGGACAGGGGTTAACTGAAGCTTTCTTT; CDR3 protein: CASSGGQGLTEAFF
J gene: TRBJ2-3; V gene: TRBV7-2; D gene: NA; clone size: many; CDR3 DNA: TGTGCCAGCAGCTTCCTTAGCACAGATACGCAGTATTTT; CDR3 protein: CASSFLSTDTQYF
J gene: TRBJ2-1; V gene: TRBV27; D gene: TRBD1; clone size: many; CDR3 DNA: TGTGCCAGCAGCCTGCCGGGACAGATCTACAATGAGCAGTTCTTC; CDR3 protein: CASSLPGQIYNEQFF
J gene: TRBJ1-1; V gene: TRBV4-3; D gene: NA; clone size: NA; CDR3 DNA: TGCGCCAGCAGCCCCTCGAGGTTGCGACCGGCTGAAGCTTTCTTT; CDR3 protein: CASSPSRLRPAEAFF
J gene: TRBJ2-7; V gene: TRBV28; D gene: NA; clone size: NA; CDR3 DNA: TGTGCCAGCAGTCTACCCCCGGGCAGCGGCTACGAGCAGTACTTC; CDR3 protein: CASSLPPGSGYEQYF
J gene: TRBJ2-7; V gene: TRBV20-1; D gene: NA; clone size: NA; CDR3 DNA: TGCAGTGCCTTCCACCCTAGCGCCTACTCCTACGAGCAGTACTTC; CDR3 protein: CSAFHPSAYSYEQYF
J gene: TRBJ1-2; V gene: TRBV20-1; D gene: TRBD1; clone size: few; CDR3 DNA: TGCAGTGCTAGAGATCCCACAGGGGAGTATGGCTACACCTTC; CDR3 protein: CSARDPTGEYGYTF
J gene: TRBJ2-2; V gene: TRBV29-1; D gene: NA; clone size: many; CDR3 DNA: TGCAGCGTTTTGACGGTTGCGAACACCGGGGAGCTGTTTTTT; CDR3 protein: CSVLTVANTGELFF
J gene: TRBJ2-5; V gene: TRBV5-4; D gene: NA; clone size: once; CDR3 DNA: TGTGCCAGCAGCTTGTCTGCCAACAGCCAAGAGACCCAGTACTTC; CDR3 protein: CASSLSANSQETQYF
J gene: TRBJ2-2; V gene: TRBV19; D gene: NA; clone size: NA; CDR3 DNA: TGTGCCAGTAGTTGGCTGCTCACGCGGGAGAGCCCAGGGGGAACCGGGGAGCTGTTTTTT; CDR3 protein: CASSWLLTRESPGGTGELFF
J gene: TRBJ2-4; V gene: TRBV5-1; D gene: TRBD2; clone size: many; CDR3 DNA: TGCGCCAGCAGCGGGGGTAAACTAGCGGGAGTTGACAAAAACATTCAGTACTTC; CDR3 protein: CASSGGKLAGVDKNIQYF
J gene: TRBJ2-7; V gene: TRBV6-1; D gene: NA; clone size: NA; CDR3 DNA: TGTGCCAGCAGTGGGTGGTTGTACGAGCAGTACTTC; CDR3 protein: CASSGWLYEQYF
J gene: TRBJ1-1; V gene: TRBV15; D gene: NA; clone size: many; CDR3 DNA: TGTGCCACCAGCAGTATAAAGAACACTGAAGCTTTCTTT; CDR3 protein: CATSSIKNTEAFF
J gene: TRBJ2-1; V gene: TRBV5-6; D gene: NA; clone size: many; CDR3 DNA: TGTGCCAGCAGCTTGGAAGGGGGGATGGCCCTGGTACACAATGATCAGTTCTTC; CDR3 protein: CASSLEGGMALVHNDQFF
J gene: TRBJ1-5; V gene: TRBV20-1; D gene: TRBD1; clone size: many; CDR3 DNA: TGCAGTGCCACCCGGACAGGGAGTACGCAGCCCCAGCATTTT; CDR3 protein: CSATRTGSTQPQHF
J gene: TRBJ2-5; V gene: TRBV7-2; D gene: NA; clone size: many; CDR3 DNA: TGTGCCAGCAGCTTAGGAGGGGGTGACCAAGAGACCCAGTACTTC; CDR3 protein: CASSLGGGDQETQYF
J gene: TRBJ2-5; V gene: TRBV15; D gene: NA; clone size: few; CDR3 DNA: TGTGCCACCAGCAGAAAGGACGTGAGACAAGAGACCCAGTACTTC; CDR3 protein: CATSRKDVRQETQYF
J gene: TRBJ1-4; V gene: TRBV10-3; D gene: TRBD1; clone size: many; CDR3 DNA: TGTGCCATCAGCCGCGACAGGGGATATGAAAAACTGTTTTTT; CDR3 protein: CAISRDRGYEKLFF
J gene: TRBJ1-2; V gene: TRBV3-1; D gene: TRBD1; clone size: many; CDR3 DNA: TGTGCCAGCAGCCGCCGGGGACAGGGGGTTCGAGGCTACACCTTC; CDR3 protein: CASSRRGQGVRGYTF
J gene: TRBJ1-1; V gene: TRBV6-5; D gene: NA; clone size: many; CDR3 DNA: TGTGCCAGCAGTTTCGTTCGGGGGCTGACTGAAGCTTTCTTT; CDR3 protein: CASSFVRGLTEAFF
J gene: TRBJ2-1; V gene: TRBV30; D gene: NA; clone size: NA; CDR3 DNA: TGTGCCTGGAGTGTAGCGAGCTCCTACAATGAGCAGTTCTTC; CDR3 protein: CAWSVASSYNEQFF
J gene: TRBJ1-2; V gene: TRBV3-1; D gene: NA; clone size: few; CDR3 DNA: TGTGCCAGCAGCCAAGAATTTCGGGGAAGGGACTATGGCTACACCTTC; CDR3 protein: CASSQEFRGRDYGYTF
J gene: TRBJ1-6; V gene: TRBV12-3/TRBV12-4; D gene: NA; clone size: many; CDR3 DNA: TGTGCCAGCAGTTTTCTCAATTCACCCCTCCACTTT; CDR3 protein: CASSFLNSPLHF
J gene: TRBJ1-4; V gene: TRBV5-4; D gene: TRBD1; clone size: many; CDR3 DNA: TGTGCCAGCAGCTTGACCGACAGGGGGATTGAAAAACTGTTTTTT; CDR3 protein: CASSLTDRGIEKLFF
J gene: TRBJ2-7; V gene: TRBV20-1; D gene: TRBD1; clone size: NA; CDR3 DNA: TGCAGTGCTCCGGACAGGGGCTACGAGCAGTACTTC; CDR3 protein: CSAPDRGYEQYF